This T cell receptor beta chain was found in a study of vaccination effects on CD4 cells after COVID-19. Study as a whole: Either the BNT162b2 or mRNA-1273 vaccine was given to participants in two doses. Regarding the study as a whole: In healthy vaccinees, only 1 of 255 vaccine-induced clones cross-reacted with common cold coronaviruses. The study, lacking early post-infection timepoints, had few convalescent patients.

The ViraFEST assay expanded antigen-specific CD4+ T cells with viral peptide pools before sequencing. Cells that had been cultured for nine to eleven days were the source of isolated CD4+ T cells. It was on days 3 and 7 that half the medium was replaced with IL-2 medium. The method was immunoSEQ multiplex PCR; TCRdb's version includes in-frame clones alone and lacks a portion of them. The sample records more than 50,000 clones, roughly 79% being singletons. Concerning this clone itself: The antigen is unknown.

The sample in question was CD4+ T cells from PBMCs cultured with HCoV-229E spike peptides, obtained before COVID-19 vaccination. The clonotype was recovered from a human donor who received a COVID-19 vaccine.

The CDR3 DNA reads TGCGCCAGCAGCTTGGGGCTAGCGGGGGGCCCGGCAGATACGCAGTATTTT. It codes for CASSLGLAGGPADTQYF. The V and J genes are TRBV5-1 and TRBJ2-3; 11 bases align to TRBD2. The J segment lost 4 bases and the V segment lost 0 bases, leaving 7 bases of the junction unmatched. Germline V gives CDR1 SGHRS, CDR2 YFSETQ. The CDR3 length is 17 residues. The full variable domain, rest sourced from reference TRBV5-1 and TRBJ2-3, is KAGVTQTPRYLIKTRGQQVTLSCSPISGHRSVSWYQQTPGQGLQFLFEYFSETQRNKGNFPGRFSGRQFSNSRSEMNVSTLELGDSALYLCASSLGLAGGPADTQYFGPGTRLTVL.